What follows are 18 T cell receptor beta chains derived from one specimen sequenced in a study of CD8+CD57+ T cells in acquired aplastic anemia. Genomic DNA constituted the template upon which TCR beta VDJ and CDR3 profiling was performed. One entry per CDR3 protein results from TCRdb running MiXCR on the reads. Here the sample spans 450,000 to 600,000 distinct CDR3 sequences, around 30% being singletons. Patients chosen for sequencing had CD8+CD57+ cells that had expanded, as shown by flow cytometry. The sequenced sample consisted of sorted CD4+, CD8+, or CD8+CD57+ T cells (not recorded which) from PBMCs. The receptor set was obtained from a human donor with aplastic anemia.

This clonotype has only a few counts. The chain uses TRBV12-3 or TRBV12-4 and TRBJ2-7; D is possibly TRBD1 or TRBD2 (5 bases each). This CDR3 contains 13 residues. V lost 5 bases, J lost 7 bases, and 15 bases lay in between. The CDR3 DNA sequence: TGTGCCAGCAGTCCGGGACCTGACGGGGAGCAGTACTTC. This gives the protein CASSPGPDGEQYF.

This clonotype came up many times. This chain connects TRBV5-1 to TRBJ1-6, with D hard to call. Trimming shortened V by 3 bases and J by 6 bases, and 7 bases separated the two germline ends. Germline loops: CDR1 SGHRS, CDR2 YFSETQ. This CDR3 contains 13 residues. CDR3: CASSSDTNSPLHF. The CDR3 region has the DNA TGCGCCAGCAGCTCCGACACTAATTCACCCCTCCACTTT.

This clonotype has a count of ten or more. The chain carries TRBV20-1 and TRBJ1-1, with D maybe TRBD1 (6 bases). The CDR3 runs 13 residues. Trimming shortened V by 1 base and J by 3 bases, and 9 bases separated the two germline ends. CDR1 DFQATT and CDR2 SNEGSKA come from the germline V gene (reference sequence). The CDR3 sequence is CSARVGGYTEAFF. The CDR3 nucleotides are TGCAGTGCTAGAGTAGGGGGTTACACTGAAGCTTTCTTT.

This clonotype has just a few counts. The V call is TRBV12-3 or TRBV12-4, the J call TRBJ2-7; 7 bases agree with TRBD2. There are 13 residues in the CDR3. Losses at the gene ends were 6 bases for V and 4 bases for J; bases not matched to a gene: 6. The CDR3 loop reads CASSYGGVYEQYF. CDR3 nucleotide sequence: TGTGCCAGCAGCTATGGGGGGGTTTACGAGCAGTACTTC.

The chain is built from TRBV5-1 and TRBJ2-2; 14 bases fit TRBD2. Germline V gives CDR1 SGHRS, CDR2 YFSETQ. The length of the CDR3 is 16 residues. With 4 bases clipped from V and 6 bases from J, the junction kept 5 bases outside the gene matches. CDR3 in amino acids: CASSKTSGRVPGELFF. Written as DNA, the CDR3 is TGCGCCAGCAGCAAGACTAGCGGGAGGGTCCCCGGGGAGCTGTTTTTT. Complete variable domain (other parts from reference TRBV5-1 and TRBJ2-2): KAGVTQTPRYLIKTRGQQVTLSCSPISGHRSVSWYQQTPGQGLQFLFEYFSETQRNKGNFPGRFSGRQFSNSRSEMNVSTLELGDSALYLCASSKTSGRVPGELFFGEGSRLTVL.

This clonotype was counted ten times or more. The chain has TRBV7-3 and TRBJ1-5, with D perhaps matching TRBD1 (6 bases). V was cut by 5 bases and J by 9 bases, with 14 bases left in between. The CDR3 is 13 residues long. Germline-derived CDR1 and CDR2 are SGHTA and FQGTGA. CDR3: CASSETGTTPQHF. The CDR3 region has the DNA TGTGCCAGCAGCGAAACAGGGACCACGCCCCAGCATTTT.

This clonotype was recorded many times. CDR3 protein: CASSLSSSGQFF. The CDR3, as DNA: TGTGCCAGCAGCTTATCTAGCAGCGGGCAGTTCTTC. This sequence joins TRBV7-8 and TRBJ2-1; possibly TRBD2 for D (5 bases). Germline V gives CDR1 SGHVS, CDR2 FQNEAQ. Trimming pared 2 bases from V and 12 bases from J, leaving 11 bases between. This CDR3 has 12 amino acids.

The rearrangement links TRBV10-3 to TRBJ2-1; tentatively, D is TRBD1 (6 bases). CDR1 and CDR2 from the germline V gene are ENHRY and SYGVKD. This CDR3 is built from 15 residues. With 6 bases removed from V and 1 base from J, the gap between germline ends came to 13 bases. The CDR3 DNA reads TGTGCCATCAGAGAGACAGGTGCTTCCTACAATGAGCAGTTCTTC. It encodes CAIRETGASYNEQFF.

As DNA, the CDR3 is TGTGCCAGCAGTTCCGGGACTAGCGGGGGGGCTTTGGATGAGCAGTTCTTC. Its protein product is CASSSGTSGGALDEQFF. The chain couples TRBV25-1 to TRBJ2-1, with 16 bases matching TRBD2. The CDR3 extends over 17 amino acids. Losses at the gene ends were 5 bases for V and 8 bases for J; bases not matched to a gene: 9. Germline CDR1 MGHDK, CDR2 SYGVNS.

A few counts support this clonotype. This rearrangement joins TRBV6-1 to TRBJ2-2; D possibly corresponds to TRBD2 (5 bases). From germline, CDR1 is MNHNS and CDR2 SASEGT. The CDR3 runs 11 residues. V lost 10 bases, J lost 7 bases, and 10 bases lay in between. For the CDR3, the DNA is TGTGCCATCGGTCGGGGCGGGGAGCTGTTTTTT. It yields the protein CAIGRGGELFF.

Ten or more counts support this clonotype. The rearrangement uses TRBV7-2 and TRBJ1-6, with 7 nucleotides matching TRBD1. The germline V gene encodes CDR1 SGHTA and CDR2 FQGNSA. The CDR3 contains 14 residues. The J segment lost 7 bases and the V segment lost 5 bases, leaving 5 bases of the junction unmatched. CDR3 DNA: TGTGCCAGCAGCGCCGGGACAGAGAATTCACCCCTCCACTTT. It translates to CASSAGTENSPLHF.

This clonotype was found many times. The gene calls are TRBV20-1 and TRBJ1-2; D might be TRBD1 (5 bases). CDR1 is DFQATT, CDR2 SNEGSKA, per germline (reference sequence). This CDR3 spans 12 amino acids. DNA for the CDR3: TGCGTCCATACGCAGGGCGGCTATGGCTACACCTTC. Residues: CVHTQGGYGYTF.

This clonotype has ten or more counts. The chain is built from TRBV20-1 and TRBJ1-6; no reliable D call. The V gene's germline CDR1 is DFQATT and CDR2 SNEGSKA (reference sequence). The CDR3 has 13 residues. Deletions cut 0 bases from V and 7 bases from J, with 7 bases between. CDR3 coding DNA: TGCAGTGCTAGAGAGTCGCAGAATTCACCCCTCCACTTT. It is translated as CSARESQNSPLHF.

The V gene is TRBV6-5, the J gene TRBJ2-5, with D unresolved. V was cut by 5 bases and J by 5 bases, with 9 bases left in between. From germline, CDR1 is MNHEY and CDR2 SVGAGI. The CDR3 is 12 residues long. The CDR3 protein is CASSEVWETQYF. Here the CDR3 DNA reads TGTGCCAGCAGTGAAGTATGGGAGACCCAGTACTTC.

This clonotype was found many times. The DNA of the CDR3 is TGTGCCAGCAGCGGGGTGGGTGAAGACGAGCAGTACTTC. This gives the protein CASSGVGEDEQYF. The rearrangement uses TRBV9 and TRBJ2-7, with D hard to call. The V end lost 3 bases, the J end lost 5 bases, and 12 bases lay between the germline ends. Germline CDR1 is SGDLS and CDR2 is YYNGEE. The CDR3 is made up of 13 amino acids.

DNA for the CDR3: TGCGCCAGCAGCCCCGTAGCGGGGGGGCCCGGGGAGCTGTTTTTT. Translation gives CASSPVAGGPGELFF. The chain links TRBV5-1 to TRBJ2-2; 11 bases are shared with TRBD2. Germline V gives CDR1 SGHRS, CDR2 YFSETQ. CDR3 length equals 15 residues. Trimming removed 4 bases from V and 6 bases from J; junction bases left unmatched: 5.

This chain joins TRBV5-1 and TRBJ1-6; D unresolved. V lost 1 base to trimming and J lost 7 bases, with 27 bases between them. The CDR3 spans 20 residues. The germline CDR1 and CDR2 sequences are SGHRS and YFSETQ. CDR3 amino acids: CASSLFVVGKKTEVNSPLHF. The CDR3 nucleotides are TGCGCCAGCAGCTTGTTTGTCGTGGGGAAAAAGACGGAGGTAAATTCACCCCTCCACTTT.

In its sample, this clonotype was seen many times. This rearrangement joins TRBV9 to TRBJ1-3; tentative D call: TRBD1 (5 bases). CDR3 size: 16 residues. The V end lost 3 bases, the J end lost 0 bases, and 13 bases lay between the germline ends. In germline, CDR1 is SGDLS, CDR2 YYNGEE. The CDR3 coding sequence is TGTGCCAGCAGCGGAGAGGGGACCTACTCTGGAAACACCATATATTTT. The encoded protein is CASSGEGTYSGNTIYF. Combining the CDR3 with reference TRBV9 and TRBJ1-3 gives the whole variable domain DSGVTQTPKHLITATGQRVTLRCSPRSGDLSVYWYQQSLDQGLQFLIQYYNGEERAKGNILERFSAQQFPDLHSELNLSSLELGDSALYFCASSGEGTYSGNTIYFGEGSWLTVV.